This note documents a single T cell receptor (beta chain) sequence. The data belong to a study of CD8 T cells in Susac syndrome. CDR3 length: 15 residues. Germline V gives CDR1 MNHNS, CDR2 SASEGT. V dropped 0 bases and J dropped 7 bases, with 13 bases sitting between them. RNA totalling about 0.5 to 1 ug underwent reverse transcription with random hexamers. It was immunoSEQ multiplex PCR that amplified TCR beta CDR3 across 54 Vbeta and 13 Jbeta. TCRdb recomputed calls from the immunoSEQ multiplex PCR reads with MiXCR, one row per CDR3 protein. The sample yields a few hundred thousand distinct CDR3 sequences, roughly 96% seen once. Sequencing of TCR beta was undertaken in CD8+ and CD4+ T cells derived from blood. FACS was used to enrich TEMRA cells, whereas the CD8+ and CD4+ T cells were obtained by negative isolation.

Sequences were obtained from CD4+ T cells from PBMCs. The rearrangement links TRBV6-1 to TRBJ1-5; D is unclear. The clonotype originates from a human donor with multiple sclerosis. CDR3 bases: TGTGCCAGCAGTGAAGCAGGCGGTATGGGGCAGCCCCAGCATTTT. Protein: CASSEAGGMGQPQHF.